The rows below give T cell receptor beta chains drawn from one sample of a study of cytomegalovirus exposure and HLA in healthy donors. Profiling relied on immunoSEQ multiplex PCR, and the TCRdb table lists in-frame clones only, not all of them. The data hold approximately 160,000 clones, with roughly 80% observed a single time. The specimen sequenced was PBMCs. These receptors were obtained from a man aged 18 to 30 in good health and CMV-seronegative. The CDR3 runs from the conserved cysteine through the conserved F or W. The D gene is left open where the match is weak. Size tells how often a clone was seen (once, few, many) or the class of an expanded clone, and some rows leave it out.

D gene	V gene	J gene	CDR3 length	clone size	CDR3 protein	CDR3 DNA
TRBD1	TRBV5-6	TRBJ1-6	14	few	CASSSGQGSSPLHF	TGTGCCAGCAGCTCCGGACAGGGGAGCTCACCCCTCCACTTT
NA	TRBV10-3	TRBJ1-1	17	NA	CAISDGGRSSTGFEAFF	TGTGCCATCAGTGACGGGGGGCGAAGCTCGACCGGGTTTGAAGCTTTCTTT
NA	TRBV28	TRBJ1-4	15	NA	CASSPPGVTNEKLFF	TGTGCCAGCAGTCCCCCGGGAGTAACTAATGAAAAACTGTTTTTT
NA	TRBV29-1	TRBJ2-1	13	NA	CSVGTDKYNEQFF	TGCAGCGTTGGAACTGACAAATACAATGAGCAGTTCTTC
TRBD2	TRBV5-1	TRBJ2-3	16	NA	CASSLAAGGKTDTQYF	TGCGCCAGCAGCTTGGCAGCGGGGGGGAAAACAGATACGCAGTATTTT
TRBD2	TRBV7-9	TRBJ2-1	16	NA	CSSSPPSGPRGNEQFF	TGTTCCAGCAGCCCCCCTAGCGGTCCTAGGGGAAATGAGCAGTTCTTC
NA	TRBV13	TRBJ2-7	15	few	CASSSRLGSSYEQYF	TGTGCCAGCAGCTCCCGACTGGGGAGCTCCTACGAGCAGTACTTC
TRBD1	TRBV30	TRBJ1-1	18	NA	CAWRKTGISLRLNTEAFF	TGTGCCTGGCGGAAGACAGGGATCTCTCTAAGATTGAACACTGAAGCTTTCTTT
TRBD2	TRBV30	TRBJ2-5	16	NA	CAWSYRLGTTVGTQYF	TGTGCCTGGAGTTACCGACTCGGGACTACCGTCGGGACCCAGTACTTC
TRBD2	TRBV11-1	TRBJ2-5	19	NA	CASIPGTSGPGGKKETQYF	TGTGCCAGCATCCCGGGGACTAGCGGGCCCGGGGGGAAAAAAGAGACCCAGTACTTC
NA	TRBV19	TRBJ1-5	15	NA	CASNAGVYSNQPQHF	TGTGCCAGTAACGCAGGGGTGTATAGCAATCAGCCCCAGCATTTT
NA	TRBV7-8	TRBJ1-2	15	NA	CASSPRGRHDYGYTF	TGTGCCAGCAGCCCAAGGGGCAGGCATGACTATGGCTACACCTTC
NA	TRBV7-9	TRBJ1-4	15	NA	CASSSEGRSNEKLFF	TGTGCCAGCAGCTCGGAGGGGCGTTCTAATGAAAAACTGTTTTTT
NA	TRBV7-3	TRBJ2-5	13	NA	CASSVQREETQYF	TGTGCCAGCAGCGTACAGAGGGAAGAGACCCAGTACTTC
NA	TRBV6-1	TRBJ1-5	15	few	CASSQQVFSNQPQHF	TGTGCCAGCAGTCAACAGGTTTTTAGCAATCAGCCCCAGCATTTT
NA	TRBV14	TRBJ1-2	13	NA	CASSQVRDYGYTF	TGTGCCAGCAGCCAAGTGCGGGACTATGGCTACACCTTC
TRBD1	TRBV9	TRBJ2-2	19	NA	CASSPRQGGRLLFTGELFF	TGTGCCAGCAGCCCTCGACAGGGGGGTCGGCTACTATTCACCGGGGAGCTGTTTTTT
NA	TRBV27	TRBJ2-2	13	once	CASRTWNTGELFF	TGTGCCAGCAGAACATGGAACACCGGGGAGCTGTTTTTT
NA	TRBV27	TRBJ1-5	15	many	CASSSLGPRNQPQHF	TGTGCCAGCAGTTCCCTCGGTCCCCGCAATCAGCCCCAGCATTTT
TRBD2	TRBV19	TRBJ2-7	14	NA	CASSHSGRYYEQYF	TGTGCCAGTAGTCATAGCGGGAGGTACTACGAGCAGTACTTC
NA	TRBV11-2	TRBJ2-2	13	NA	CASISREPGELFF	TGTGCCAGCATTTCCCGGGAACCCGGGGAGCTGTTTTTT
NA	TRBV19	TRBJ1-2	11	NA	CASYDTGGYTF	TGTGCCTCCTACGACACCGGTGGCTACACCTTC
NA	TRBV6-6	TRBJ2-2	12	NA	CASSYWSGELFF	TGTGCCAGCAGTTACTGGAGCGGGGAGCTGTTTTTT
TRBD1	TRBV10-3	TRBJ2-3	15	once	CAISETGVHTDTQYF	TGTGCCATCAGTGAGACAGGGGTCCACACAGATACGCAGTATTTT
NA	TRBV2	TRBJ2-3	15	NA	CASERETASTDTQYF	TGTGCCAGCGAACGGGAGACGGCTAGCACAGATACGCAGTATTTT
TRBD1	TRBV6-6	TRBJ1-4	14	few	CASRRGTEDEKLFF	TGTGCCAGCAGGAGAGGGACAGAGGATGAAAAACTGTTTTTT
TRBD1	TRBV13	TRBJ2-3	14	NA	CASSSGQGGDTQYF	TGTGCCAGCAGCTCCGGACAGGGGGGAGATACGCAGTATTTT
NA	TRBV21-1	TRBJ2-7	18	NA	CASRSSGTEKPPSYEQYF	TGTGCCAGCAGGTCTTCCGGGACTGAAAAGCCTCCCTCCTACGAGCAGTACTTC
NA	TRBV6-1	TRBJ2-1	15	few	CASSPRLSSYNEQFF	TGTGCCAGCAGTCCGCGGTTGAGCTCCTACAATGAGCAGTTCTTC
NA	TRBV6-4	TRBJ1-2	15	NA	CASSEMAGPGYGYTF	TGTGCCAGCAGTGAGATGGCAGGGCCTGGGTATGGCTACACCTTC
NA	TRBV4-1	TRBJ2-1	15	NA	CASSQEAGVYNEQFF	TGCGCCAGCAGCCAAGAGGCCGGGGTCTACAATGAGCAGTTCTTC
TRBD1	TRBV2	TRBJ2-7	15	NA	CATAEGTGSFYEQYF	TGTGCCACCGCCGAAGGGACAGGGTCATTCTACGAGCAGTACTTC
NA	TRBV30	TRBJ2-1	13	NA	CASSGSSYNEQFF	TGTGCTTCCAGCGGAAGCTCCTACAATGAGCAGTTCTTC
TRBD2	TRBV7-3	TRBJ2-3	18	NA	CASSLLAGGRYGTDTQYF	TGTGCCAGCAGCTTACTAGCGGGGGGGCGGTACGGCACAGATACGCAGTATTTT
NA	TRBV10-2	TRBJ1-5	18	NA	CASSHPRDTDPSYQPQHF	TGCGCCAGCAGTCACCCCCGGGACACTGACCCTAGCTATCAGCCCCAGCATTTT
TRBD2	TRBV29-1	TRBJ2-1	16	NA	CSVVVLAGDNYNEQFF	TGCAGCGTTGTTGTACTAGCGGGAGACAACTACAATGAGCAGTTCTTC
TRBD2	TRBV5-1	TRBJ2-3	15	NA	CASRPASGFTDTQYF	TGCGCCAGCAGGCCAGCTAGCGGGTTCACAGATACGCAGTATTTT
NA	TRBV30	TRBJ2-7	12	NA	CAWSPLWGRYDF	TGTGCCTGGAGCCCCTTGTGGGGGAGGTACGACTTC
NA	TRBV29-1	TRBJ1-2	14	NA	CSVENPATGYGYTF	TGCAGCGTTGAAAATCCCGCAACGGGCTATGGCTACACCTTC
NA	TRBV6-5	TRBJ1-2	13	NA	CASSFDSNYGYTF	TGTGCCAGCAGTTTCGACAGCAACTATGGCTACACCTTC
NA	TRBV4-1	TRBJ1-5	15	once	CASSQGPGVNQPQHF	TGCGCCAGCAGCCAAGGTCCCGGGGTCAATCAGCCCCAGCATTTT
NA	TRBV27	TRBJ1-2	14	NA	CASSPTDRTYGYTF	TGTGCCAGCAGTCCGACGGACAGAACCTATGGCTACACCTTC
NA	TRBV19	TRBJ2-1	13	NA	CASSNLASNEQFF	TGTGCCAGTAGCAATCTAGCGAGCAATGAGCAGTTCTTC
TRBD1	TRBV5-1	TRBJ2-1	15	NA	CASSPRDRVNNEQFF	TGCGCCAGCAGCCCAAGGGACAGGGTGAACAATGAGCAGTTCTTC
NA	TRBV7-3	TRBJ1-5	15	NA	CASSLEGQNNQPQHF	TGTGCCAGCAGCTTAGAGGGCCAGAACAATCAGCCCCAGCATTTT
TRBD2	TRBV9	TRBJ2-2	17	NA	CASSVGGVSGRTGELFF	TGTGCCAGCAGCGTAGGAGGGGTTAGCGGGAGGACCGGGGAGCTGTTTTTT
NA	TRBV5-1	TRBJ2-3	15	NA	CASRSEFTNTDTQYF	TGCGCCAGCAGATCGGAATTTACTAACACAGATACGCAGTATTTT
TRBD1	TRBV29-1	TRBJ2-7	13	few	CSVEGQLPYEQYF	TGCAGCGTTGAGGGACAGCTCCCCTACGAGCAGTACTTC
NA	TRBV27	TRBJ1-1	15	NA	CASSLVANMNTEAFF	TGTGCCAGCAGTTTAGTGGCAAATATGAACACTGAAGCTTTCTTT
NA	TRBV4-1	TRBJ2-1	18	NA	CASSQVGQGIRGYNEQFF	TGCGCCAGCAGCCAAGTGGGGCAGGGAATACGCGGCTACAATGAGCAGTTCTTC
NA	TRBV6-5	TRBJ1-2	11	NA	CASSRGVDYTF	TGTGCCAGCAGCCGGGGTGTGGACTACACCTTC
NA	TRBV21-1	TRBJ2-7	20	NA	CASSKRPQTEAPVKKDEQYF	TGTGCCAGCAGCAAACGGCCGCAAACGGAGGCCCCTGTAAAGAAGGACGAGCAGTACTTC
TRBD2	TRBV4-3	TRBJ2-2	16	once	CASSPRQGGGIGELFF	TGCGCCAGCAGCCCCAGGCAGGGCGGGGGTATCGGGGAGCTGTTTTTT
NA	TRBV7-9	TRBJ1-4	15	NA	CASSLAVPDSEKLFF	TGTGCCAGCAGCTTAGCGGTTCCGGACAGTGAAAAACTGTTTTTT
NA	TRBV11-1	TRBJ2-2	11	NA	CASSLPGELFF	TGTGCCAGCAGCCTCCCCGGGGAGCTGTTTTTT
TRBD1	TRBV27	TRBJ2-5	16	NA	CASSFRQGAGKETQYF	TGTGCCAGCAGTTTCCGACAGGGGGCAGGAAAAGAGACCCAGTACTTC
TRBD2	TRBV7-3	TRBJ2-7	13	NA	CASSAGTSHEQYF	TGTGCCAGCAGCGCCGGGACTAGTCACGAGCAGTACTTC
NA	TRBV5-1	TRBJ1-1	19	once	CASSLRGTGVGRRNTEAFF	TGCGCCAGCAGCTTGCGAGGAACCGGGGTTGGCCGCCGGAATACTGAAGCTTTCTTT
TRBD1	TRBV7-7	TRBJ2-1	16	NA	CASSLQGARPENEQFF	TGTGCTAGCAGCTTACAGGGGGCGCGTCCTGAAAATGAGCAGTTCTTC
NA	TRBV6-5	TRBJ2-2	13	NA	CASSGGVMGELFF	TGTGCCAGCAGTGGTGGAGTGATGGGGGAGCTGTTTTTT